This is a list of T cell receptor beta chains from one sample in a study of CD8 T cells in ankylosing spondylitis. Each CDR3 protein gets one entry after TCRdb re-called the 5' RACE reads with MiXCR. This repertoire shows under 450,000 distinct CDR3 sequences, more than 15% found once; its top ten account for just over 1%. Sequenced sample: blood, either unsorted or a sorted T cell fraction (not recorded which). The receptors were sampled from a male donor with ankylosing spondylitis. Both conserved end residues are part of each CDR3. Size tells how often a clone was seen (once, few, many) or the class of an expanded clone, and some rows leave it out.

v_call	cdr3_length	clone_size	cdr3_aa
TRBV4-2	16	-	CASSQSGGGRLPEAFF
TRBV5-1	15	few	CASSLVASEQETQYF
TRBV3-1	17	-	CASSTRDRGAMNTEAFF
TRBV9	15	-	CASSPGLPKWDEQFF
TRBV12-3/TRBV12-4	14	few	CASRLTGGAYEQYF
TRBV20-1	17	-	CSAPTRTSWSRLSEQFF
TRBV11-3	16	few	CASSQDRYATNEKLFF
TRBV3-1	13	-	CASSQDYGTEAFF
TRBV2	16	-	CASKGQGKAGANVLTF
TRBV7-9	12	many	CASARLNTEAFF
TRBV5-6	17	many	CASSFGDRLSPYYGYTF
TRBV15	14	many	CATNPGTGNSPLHF
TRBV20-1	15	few	CSATRQGISTDTQYF
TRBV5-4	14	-	CASSLQGPDYEQYF
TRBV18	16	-	CASSDRSGGTQETQYF
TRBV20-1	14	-	CSASNHFSTDTQYF
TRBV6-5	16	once	CASSFLGDSNTGELFF
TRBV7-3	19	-	CASSSTHQWTSGPYNEQFF
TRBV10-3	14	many	CAISRQGENTEAFF
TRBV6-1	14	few	CASSPPGTGYEQYF
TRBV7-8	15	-	CASSFGTGKQETQYF
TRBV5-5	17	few	CASSFRDSISTNEKLFF
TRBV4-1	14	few	CASSQGDLGLGYTF
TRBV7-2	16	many	CASSLAGTVNSYEQYF
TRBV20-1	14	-	CSAPGTGGSDTQYF
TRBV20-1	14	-	CSAILAGTNNEQFF
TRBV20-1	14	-	CSAATYGGNSPLHF
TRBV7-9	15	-	CASSLSQSNTGELFF
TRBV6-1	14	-	CASTGRNSNQPQHF
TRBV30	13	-	CAWSGGMDQPQHF
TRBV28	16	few	CASSYPTGSSGNTIYF
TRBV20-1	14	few	CSATLASFSYEQYF
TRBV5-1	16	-	CASSSSSTGGGIEAFF
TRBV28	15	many	CASVQGPYSNQPQHF
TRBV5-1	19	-	CASSLVSMSASGSYNEQFF
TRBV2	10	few	CASTLETQYF
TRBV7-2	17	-	CASSLGLAGGRTDTQYF
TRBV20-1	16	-	CSARLAGSSSYNEQFF
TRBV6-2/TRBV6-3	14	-	CATLDDSRKNIQYF